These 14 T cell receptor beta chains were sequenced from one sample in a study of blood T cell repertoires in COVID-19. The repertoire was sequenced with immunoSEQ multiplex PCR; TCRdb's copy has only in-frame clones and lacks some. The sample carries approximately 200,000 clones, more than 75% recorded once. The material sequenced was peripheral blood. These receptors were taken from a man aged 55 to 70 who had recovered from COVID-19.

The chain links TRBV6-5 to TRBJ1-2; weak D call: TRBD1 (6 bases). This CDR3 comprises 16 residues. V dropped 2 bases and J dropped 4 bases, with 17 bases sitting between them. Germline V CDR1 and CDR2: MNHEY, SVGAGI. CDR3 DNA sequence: TGTGCCAGCAGTTACCTTACATTTGGGGGCGCCTATGGCTACACCTTC. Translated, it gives CASSYLTFGGAYGYTF.

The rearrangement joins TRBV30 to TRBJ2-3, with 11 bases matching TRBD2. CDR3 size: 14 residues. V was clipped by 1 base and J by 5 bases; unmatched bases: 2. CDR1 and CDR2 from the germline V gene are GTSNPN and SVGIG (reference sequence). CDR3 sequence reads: CAWSGLAGLDTQYF. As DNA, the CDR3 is TGTGCCTGGAGTGGACTAGCGGGGCTAGATACGCAGTATTTT.

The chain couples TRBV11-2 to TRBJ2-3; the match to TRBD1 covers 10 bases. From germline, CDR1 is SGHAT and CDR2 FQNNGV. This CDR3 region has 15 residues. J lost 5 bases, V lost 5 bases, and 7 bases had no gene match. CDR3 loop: CASSDRDRGGDTQYF. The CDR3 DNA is TGTGCCAGCAGCGACCGGGACAGGGGCGGAGATACGCAGTATTTT.

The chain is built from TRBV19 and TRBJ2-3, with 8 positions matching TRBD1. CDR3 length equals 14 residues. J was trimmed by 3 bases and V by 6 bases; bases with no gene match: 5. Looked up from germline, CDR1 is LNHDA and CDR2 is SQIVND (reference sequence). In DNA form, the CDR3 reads TGTGCCAGTAGATCTGGACAGGGAACAGATACGCAGTATTTT. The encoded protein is CASRSGQGTDTQYF.

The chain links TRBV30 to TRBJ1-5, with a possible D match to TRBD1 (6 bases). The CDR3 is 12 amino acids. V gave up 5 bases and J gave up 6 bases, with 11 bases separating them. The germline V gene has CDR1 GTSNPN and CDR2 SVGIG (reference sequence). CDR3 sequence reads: CAWAQGSQPQHF. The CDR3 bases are TGTGCCTGGGCACAGGGAAGTCAGCCCCAGCATTTT.

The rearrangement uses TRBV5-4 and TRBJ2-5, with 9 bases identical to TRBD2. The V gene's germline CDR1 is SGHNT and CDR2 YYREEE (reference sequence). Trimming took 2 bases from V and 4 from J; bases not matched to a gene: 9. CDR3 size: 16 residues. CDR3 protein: CASSLGTSSYVETQYF. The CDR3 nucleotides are TGTGCCAGCAGCTTAGGGACTAGCTCGTATGTAGAGACCCAGTACTTC.

This CDR3 reads CASGPGGVNNQPQHF. The CDR3 DNA sequence: TGTGCCAGCGGACCCGGAGGGGTCAACAATCAGCCCCAGCATTTT. The genes are TRBV9 and TRBJ1-5; D might be TRBD1 (5 bases). The CDR3 consists of 15 residues. Germline V gene sequence: CDR1 SGDLS, CDR2 YYNGEE. Trimming took off 7 bases at V and 3 bases at J, with 17 bases between the two ends.

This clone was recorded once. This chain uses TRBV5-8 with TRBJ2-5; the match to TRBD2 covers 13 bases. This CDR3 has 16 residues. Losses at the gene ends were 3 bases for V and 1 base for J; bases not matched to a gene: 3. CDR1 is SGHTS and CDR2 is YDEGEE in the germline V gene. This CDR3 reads CASSWGLAGSQETQYF. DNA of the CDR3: TGTGCCAGCAGCTGGGGACTAGCGGGGTCCCAAGAGACCCAGTACTTC.

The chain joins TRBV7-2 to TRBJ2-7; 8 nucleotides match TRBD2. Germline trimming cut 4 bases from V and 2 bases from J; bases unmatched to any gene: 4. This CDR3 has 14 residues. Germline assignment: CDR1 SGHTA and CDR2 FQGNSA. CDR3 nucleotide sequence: TGTGCCAGCAGCTCAACGGGACTAGCCTACGAGCAGTACTTC. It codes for CASSSTGLAYEQYF.

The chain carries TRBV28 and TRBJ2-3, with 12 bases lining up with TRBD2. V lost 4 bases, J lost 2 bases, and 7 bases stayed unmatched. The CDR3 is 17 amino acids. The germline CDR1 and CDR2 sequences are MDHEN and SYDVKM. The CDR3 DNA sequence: TGTGCCAGCAGTTCGAGCGGACTAGCGGGAACCACAGATACGCAGTATTTT. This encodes CASSSSGLAGTTDTQYF.

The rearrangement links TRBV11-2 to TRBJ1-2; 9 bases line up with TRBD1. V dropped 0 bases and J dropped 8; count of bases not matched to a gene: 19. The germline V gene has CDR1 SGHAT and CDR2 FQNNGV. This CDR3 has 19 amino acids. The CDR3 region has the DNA TGTGCCAGCAGCTTAGACCCCTCCGGGACAGGGTCCCTCTTTGGCGGCTACACCTTC. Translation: CASSLDPSGTGSLFGGYTF.

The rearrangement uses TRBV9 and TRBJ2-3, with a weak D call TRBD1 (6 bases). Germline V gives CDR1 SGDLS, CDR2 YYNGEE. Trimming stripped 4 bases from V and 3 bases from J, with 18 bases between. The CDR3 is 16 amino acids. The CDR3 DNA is TGTGCCAGCAGCCCAGGGGCTTCTGAGGTGACAGATACGCAGTATTTT. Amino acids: CASSPGASEVTDTQYF.

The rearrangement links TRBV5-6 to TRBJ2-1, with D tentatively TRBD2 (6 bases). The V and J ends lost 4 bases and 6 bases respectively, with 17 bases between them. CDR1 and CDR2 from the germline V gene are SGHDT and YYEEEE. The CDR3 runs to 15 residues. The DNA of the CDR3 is TGTGCCAGCAGCCGGCCTGAGACTAGTGGCAATGAGCAGTTCTTC. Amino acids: CASSRPETSGNEQFF.

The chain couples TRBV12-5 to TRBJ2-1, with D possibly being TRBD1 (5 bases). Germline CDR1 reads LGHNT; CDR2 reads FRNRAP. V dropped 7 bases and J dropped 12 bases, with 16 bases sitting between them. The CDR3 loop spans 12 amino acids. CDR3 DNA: TGTGCTAGTGTCTCAATAGTTAGGGGGCAGTTCTTC. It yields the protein CASVSIVRGQFF.